The clone carrying this TCR beta chain was seen ten or more times. Its specificity is unknown. These data are taken from a study of T cell repertoires in cytomegalovirus infection. Study background: The public TCR beta signatures pointed to both CMV infection and matching HLA type.

General observations from the study: Across the ex vivo response, the dominant clonotypes were HLA-C-restricted CMV-specific TCR beta clonotypes. Pooled public TCR beta family frequency picked out CMV carriers with the relevant HLA.

This CDR3 region has 14 residues. V was trimmed by 5 bases and J by 4 bases, leaving 13 bases between them. Germline V CDR1 and CDR2: SGHTA, FQGNSA. TCRdb processed the reads anew with MiXCR; each CDR3 protein has one entry. Here the sample spans around 330,000 distinct CDR3 sequences, roughly 16% being singletons. The TCR was taken from a human donor in good health (CMV status not recorded). Some clones in this sample may be carry-over from other donors' samples. Sequenced material: PBMCs. This chain links TRBV7-2 with TRBJ2-3; no clear D gene. The chain's CDR3 is CASSRSNGPDTQYF. CDR3 sequence (DNA): TGTGCCAGCAGCCGTAGCAATGGTCCAGATACGCAGTATTTT.